This is a list of T cell receptor beta chains from one sample in a study of blood T cell repertoires in COVID-19. Profiled with immunoSEQ multiplex PCR; TCRdb holds only in-frame clones, not every one. Seen here are around 200,000 clones, less than 90% observed once, and the top ten hold roughly 2.2%. Sequenced: peripheral blood. The receptors stem from a woman in her forties or fifties with acute or convalescent COVID-19. Both conserved end residues are part of each CDR3. A D gene is named only where the DNA matches it firmly. Rows may omit the clone size; those that give it use once, few, many or a size class.

clone_size	v_call	j_call	d_call	cdr3_nt	cdr3_aa
few	TRBV9	TRBJ1-5	.	TGTGCCAGCAGCGTAGGATCGGGGTTCTACCCCCAGCATTTT	CASSVGSGFYPQHF
.	TRBV5-1	TRBJ2-2	.	TGCGCCAGCACCCTGGGGCTGGGGATCACCGGGGAGCTGTTTTTT	CASTLGLGITGELFF
.	TRBV15	TRBJ2-7	.	TGTGCCACCAGCGGTGGGCACGAGCAGTACTTC	CATSGGHEQYF
.	TRBV28	TRBJ2-3	TRBD2	TGTGCCAGCCTAGCGGGAGGGCCGGCAGATACGCAGTATTTT	CASLAGGPADTQYF
.	TRBV7-8	TRBJ1-5	.	TGTGCCAGCAGCCCTGGTTGGGAGGCCACAGTGGATCAGCCCCAGCATTTT	CASSPGWEATVDQPQHF
.	TRBV6-2/TRBV6-3	TRBJ2-3	TRBD1	TGTGCCAGCAGTTACTCCGGGACAGGGAACACAGATACGCAGTATTTT	CASSYSGTGNTDTQYF
.	TRBV6-2/TRBV6-3	TRBJ1-1	.	TGTGCCAGCAGTTGGGGCCCATGGGCTTTCTTT	CASSWGPWAFF
once	TRBV4-2	TRBJ1-4	TRBD1	TGTGCCAGCAGCCAAGATGGGGACAGTTTAAATGAAAAACTGTTTTTT	CASSQDGDSLNEKLFF
.	TRBV11-3	TRBJ2-1	TRBD2	TGTGCCAGCAGCTTAGTAGCGGGGGGTGACAATGAGCAGTTCTTC	CASSLVAGGDNEQFF
few	TRBV12-3/TRBV12-4	TRBJ2-7	.	TGTGCCAGCAGTTTCCAGGTCTCCTACGAGCAGTACTTC	CASSFQVSYEQYF
.	TRBV7-9	TRBJ2-1	TRBD2	TGTGCCAGCAGCGTCCCTAGCGGTTTGGGTCTTGTGGATGAGCAGTTCTTC	CASSVPSGLGLVDEQFF
.	TRBV5-1	TRBJ1-1	.	TGCGCCAGCAACCGGGACACTGGAACAATGAACACTGAAGCTTTCTTT	CASNRDTGTMNTEAFF
.	TRBV24-1	TRBJ2-3	.	TGTGCCACCAGTGACGCTCACTCAGATACGCAGTATTTT	CATSDAHSDTQYF